This entry lists 22 T cell receptor beta chains sequenced from one sample in a study of T cells in Graves' hyperthyroidism and ophthalmopathy. Amplification targeted TCR beta CDR3 regions from RNA transcripts. HTBI primers were employed in a first-round RT-PCR of the TCR CDR3. A single record per CDR3 protein comes from TCRdb applying MiXCR to the multiplex PCR reads. The sample records about 840,000 distinct CDR3 sequences, over 35% being singletons. The sequencing input was blood. The receptors shown here come from a young man with Graves' hyperthyroidism.

This clonotype was observed many times. This chain links TRBV7-9 with TRBJ1-2, with a weak D call TRBD1 (5 bases). Germline V gene data show CDR1 as SEHNR and CDR2 as FQNEAQ (reference sequence). V was trimmed by 7 bases and J by 4 bases, leaving 13 bases between them. The CDR3 covers 13 residues. The CDR3, as DNA: TGTGCCAGCATCCCCCTGGGGGGCTATGGCTACACCTTC. Amino acid sequence: CASIPLGGYGYTF.

The V gene is TRBV19, the J gene TRBJ1-5, with D unclear. CDR3 length: 15 residues. V dropped 5 bases and J dropped 7 bases, with 18 bases sitting between them. Per the germline V gene, CDR1 is LNHDA and CDR2 is SQIVND (reference sequence). CDR3 bases: TGTGCCAGTAGTTCAGGTAACGGGATAGGGCAGCCCCAGCATTTT. Its protein is CASSSGNGIGQPQHF.

This clonotype occurred many times. The genes are TRBV10-3 and TRBJ1-2; a possible D gene is TRBD1 (5 bases). The germline CDR1 and CDR2 sequences are ENHRY and SYGVKD. There are 14 residues in the CDR3. With 0 bases removed from V and 4 bases from J, the gap between germline ends came to 9 bases. The DNA for the CDR3 is TGTGCCATCAGTGAGTCGACAGCGACCTATGGCTACACCTTC. Translation: CAISESTATYGYTF.

V is TRBV20-1 and J is TRBJ2-7, with TRBD2 matching 7 bases. The ends lost 0 bases at V and 0 bases at J; junction bases unmatched: 5. This CDR3 is built from 15 residues. Germline CDR1 and CDR2: DFQATT and SNEGSKA (reference sequence). For the CDR3, the DNA is TGCAGTGCTAGAGATCGGGGGGAAACCTCCTACGAGCAGTACTTC. Protein sequence: CSARDRGETSYEQYF.

This clonotype came up many times. V is TRBV2 and J is TRBJ1-1; D ambiguous. The CDR3 spans 14 residues. Trimming cost V 5 bases and J 1 base, with 11 bases left between them. The germline CDR1 and CDR2 sequences are SNHLY and FYNNEI. The CDR3 region has the DNA TGTGCCAGCAGTTACGGGCAGGAGAACACTGAAGCTTTCTTT. Translating gives CASSYGQENTEAFF.

As to this clonotype: Just one base apart from a much larger clone, this may be a read error. The chain links TRBV19 to TRBJ1-1; D gene ambiguous. This CDR3 region has 12 residues. Per the germline V gene, CDR1 is LNHDA and CDR2 is SQIVND (reference sequence). The CDR3 region is CASRAWNSEAFF. The CDR3 nucleotides read TGTGCCAGTAGGGCCTGGAACAGTGAAGCTTTCTTT.

Worth noting for this clonotype: This CDR3 is missing its conserved last phenylalanine or tryptophan, likely due to a read error. The chain links TRBV12-3 or TRBV12-4 to TRBJ1-1, with D unresolved. V lost 6 bases to trimming and J lost 1 base, with 9 bases between them. The CDR3 runs 13 residues. CDR3 bases: TGTGCCAGCAGCCCCCGGGGGAACACTGAAGCTTTCCTT. Its protein is CASSPRGNTEAFL.

For this clonotype: As the CDR3 is not closed by the conserved phenylalanine or tryptophan, this likely results from a read error. The chain employs TRBV19 and TRBJ1-1; TRBD1 might be the D (5 bases). Germline V CDR1 and CDR2: LNHDA, SQIVND (reference sequence). Trimming took off 5 bases at V and 5 bases at J, with 15 bases between the two ends. CDR3 length: 14 amino acids. CDR3 sequence reads: CASSPPGFGTEAFL. The CDR3 region has the DNA TGTGCCAGTAGTCCTCCAGGGTTCGGAACTGAAGCTTTCCTT.

The gene calls are TRBV29-1 and TRBJ1-2; D is perhaps TRBD1 (6 bases). Germline V gene lookup returns CDR1 SQVTM and CDR2 ANQGSEA. The CDR3 is made up of 13 amino acids. V dropped 3 bases and J dropped 7 bases, with 15 bases sitting between them. CDR3 amino acids: CSVETGGLGGYTF. The CDR3 DNA reads as TGCAGCGTTGAGACAGGAGGCCTAGGTGGCTACACCTTC.

This chain links TRBV29-1 with TRBJ2-7; 7 nucleotides line up with TRBD1. The J call is doubtful: the DNA matches TRBJ2-1 better. The germline gives CDR1 SQVTM, CDR2 ANQGSEA. The CDR3 is made up of 12 amino acids. The CDR3, as DNA: TGCAGCTCAGGACAGGCGTACAATGAGCAGTTCTTC. This translates into CSSGQAYNEQFF.

This clonotype has a count of ten or more. The chain joins TRBV29-1 to TRBJ2-7; perhaps TRBD1 as D (6 bases). Germline V gene lookup returns CDR1 SQVTM and CDR2 ANQGSEA. With 1 base removed from V and 0 bases from J, the gap between germline ends came to 10 bases. This CDR3 comprises 14 residues. The CDR3 region is CSVEGGRGSYEQYF. CDR3 bases: TGCAGCGTTGAAGGGGGCAGGGGCTCCTACGAGCAGTACTTC.

This clonotype was observed many times. The chain couples TRBV7-9 to TRBJ2-5; tentatively, D is TRBD1 (5 bases). CDR3 length equals 14 residues. CDR1 is SEHNR, CDR2 FQNEAQ, per germline (reference sequence). Trimming shortened V by 1 base and J by 5 bases, and 11 bases separated the two germline ends. CDR3 sequence reads: CASSLEAGMETQYF. The CDR3 DNA reads as TGTGCCAGCAGCTTAGAGGCAGGGATGGAGACCCAGTACTTC.

This clonotype showed up many times. V and J are TRBV7-9 and TRBJ2-7; TRBD1 is a possible D gene (5 bases). The germline CDR1 and CDR2 sequences are SEHNR and FQNEAQ (reference sequence). The CDR3 runs to 14 residues. With 5 bases removed from V and 4 bases from J, the gap between germline ends came to 15 bases. The CDR3 is CASSPDSMVYEQYF. The CDR3 bases are TGTGCCAGCAGCCCCGACAGTATGGTATACGAGCAGTACTTC.

The genes are TRBV12-3 or TRBV12-4 and TRBJ1-4, with unresolved D. CDR3 length equals 15 residues. V was trimmed by 3 bases and J by 4 bases, leaving 12 bases between them. The CDR3 sequence: CASSFGVEGNEKLFF. CDR3 sequence (DNA): TGTGCCAGCAGTTTTGGGGTGGAGGGTAATGAAAAACTGTTTTTT.

This clonotype was observed a handful of times. This sequence joins TRBV4-3 and TRBJ2-5, with a weak D call TRBD2 (6 bases). Per the germline V gene, CDR1 is LGHNA and CDR2 is YSLEER. The CDR3 has 13 residues. V was shortened by 1 base and J by 3 bases, with 6 bases between the two germline ends. CDR3 protein: CASSQAGEETQYF. The CDR3 nucleotides are TGCGCCAGCAGCCAAGCGGGGGAAGAGACCCAGTACTTC.

This clonotype appeared many times. The J gene is TRBJ1-1, the V gene TRBV20-1; D not certain. CDR3 length: 12 amino acids. Between the trimmed V and J ends, which lost 5 bases and 1 base, there was a span of 8 bases. From germline, CDR1 is DFQATT and CDR2 SNEGSKA (reference sequence). For the CDR3, the DNA is TGCAGTGCTTTACAGCCGAACACTGAAGCTTTCTTT. Translating gives CSALQPNTEAFF.

V is TRBV15 and J is TRBJ1-5, with 7 bases lining up with TRBD1. The trim removed 1 base at V and 11 bases at J, leaving 11 bases unmatched. This CDR3 contains 15 residues. CDR1 and CDR2 from the germline V gene are LNHNV and YYDKDF (reference sequence). CDR3 DNA: TGTGCCACCAGCAGAGGACAGGGCCCCCTGTCGACCCAGCATTTT. This gives the protein CATSRGQGPLSTQHF.

This chain joins TRBV18 and TRBJ2-5; D may be TRBD1 (6 bases). This CDR3 contains 11 residues. V lost 3 bases and J lost 12, with 11 bases in between. Germline CDR1 reads KGHSH; CDR2 reads LQKENI. The CDR3 here is CASSPGTLKYF. CDR3 nucleotide sequence: TGTGCCAGCTCACCCGGGACACTCAAGTACTTC.

This clonotype was counted ten times or more. The V gene is TRBV9, the J gene TRBJ1-2; D uncertain. The germline V and J ends were trimmed by 0 bases and 1 base, with 1 base remaining between them. CDR3 size: 12 residues. CDR1 and CDR2 (germline): SGDLS, YYNGEE. The CDR3 reads CASSVDNYGYTF. In DNA, the CDR3 is TGTGCCAGCAGCGTAGATAACTATGGCTACACCTTC.

This chain uses TRBV20-1 with TRBJ2-7; TRBD1 agrees at 8 bases. The CDR3 runs 12 residues. Germline V gene data show CDR1 as DFQATT and CDR2 as SNEGSKA (reference sequence). V trimming: 6 bases; J trimming: 5 bases; junction bases outside the gene matches: 6. CDR3: CSAEGQGNEQYF. The DNA of the CDR3 is TGCAGTGCGGAAGGACAGGGAAACGAGCAGTACTTC.

This clonotype appeared a few times. The chain uses TRBV7-8 and TRBJ1-1; D unclear. Germline V gives CDR1 SGHVS, CDR2 FQNEAQ. CDR3 length: 13 residues. The ends were cut back, 5 bases at V and 7 bases at J, with 14 bases in the middle. The CDR3 sequence is CASSLGMVREAFF. The CDR3 DNA is TGTGCCAGCAGCCTAGGGATGGTTCGTGAAGCTTTCTTT.

As regards this clonotype: A read error may be the cause here, since a much bigger clone is one base away. The chain joins TRBV12-3 or TRBV12-4 to TRBJ1-5; TRBD1 matches at 9 bases. CDR3 length: 16 residues. DNA of the CDR3: TGTGCCAGCAGTTCTTTGGGGACAGGGAAGAATCAGGCCCAGCATTTT. Translating gives CASSSLGTGKNQAQHF.